A selection of T cell receptor beta chains follows, all from one sample in a study of cytomegalovirus exposure and HLA in healthy donors. TCRdb's table, derived via immunoSEQ multiplex PCR, lists solely in-frame clones and lacks some. The sample has 200,000 to 250,000 clones; 70% to 85% are singletons. Sequencing was carried out using PBMCs. Receptors originate from a man aged 45-60 years in good health and CMV-seronegative. Each CDR3 is given with its conserved first and last residue. Each record gives: J gene, D gene, clone size, V gene, CDR3 protein, CDR3 DNA. The D gene is left open where the match is weak. Expanded clones get a size class; other rows say once, few or many, or leave the size out.

j_call: TRBJ1-4
d_call: TRBD1
clone_size: -
v_call: TRBV7-2
cdr3_aa: CASSPAGQGGEKLFF
cdr3_nt: TGTGCCAGCAGCCCCGCGGGACAGGGAGGCGAAAAACTGTTTTTT

j_call: TRBJ2-7
d_call: TRBD2
clone_size: few
v_call: TRBV13
cdr3_aa: CASSPSGLAGSSYEQYF
cdr3_nt: TGTGCCAGCAGCCCTAGCGGTCTAGCGGGATCCTCCTACGAGCAGTACTTC

j_call: TRBJ1-4
d_call: TRBD1
clone_size: -
v_call: TRBV27
cdr3_aa: CASSPGATGHRQKLFF
cdr3_nt: TGTGCCAGCAGTCCGGGGGCGACAGGGCACAGGCAAAAACTGTTTTTT

j_call: TRBJ2-2
d_call: -
clone_size: -
v_call: TRBV10-2
cdr3_aa: CASSARSGELFF
cdr3_nt: TGCGCCAGCAGTGCCAGGTCCGGGGAGCTGTTTTTT

j_call: TRBJ2-7
d_call: -
clone_size: -
v_call: TRBV11-2
cdr3_aa: CASSPLGASYEQYF
cdr3_nt: TGTGCCAGCAGTCCCCTCGGAGCCTCCTACGAGCAGTACTTC

j_call: TRBJ2-1
d_call: -
clone_size: -
v_call: TRBV28
cdr3_aa: CASSLTYNEQFF
cdr3_nt: TGTGCCAGCAGTTTAACTTACAATGAGCAGTTCTTC

j_call: TRBJ1-2
d_call: -
clone_size: -
v_call: TRBV27
cdr3_aa: CASRPRGSLNYGYTF
cdr3_nt: TGTGCCAGCCGACCAAGGGGGTCGCTTAACTATGGCTACACCTTC

j_call: TRBJ2-2
d_call: -
clone_size: -
v_call: TRBV5-1
cdr3_aa: CASSLRTEPGELFF
cdr3_nt: TGCGCCAGCAGCTTACGGACAGAGCCCGGGGAGCTGTTTTTT

j_call: TRBJ2-7
d_call: -
clone_size: -
v_call: TRBV6-5
cdr3_aa: CASSHPSTGEQYF
cdr3_nt: TGTGCCAGCAGCCACCCGTCGACGGGCGAGCAGTACTTC

j_call: TRBJ1-3
d_call: -
clone_size: -
v_call: TRBV9
cdr3_aa: CASSVTGLDAGNTIYF
cdr3_nt: TGTGCCAGCAGCGTAACAGGGCTCGACGCTGGAAACACCATATATTTT

j_call: TRBJ2-3
d_call: TRBD2
clone_size: -
v_call: TRBV28
cdr3_aa: CASTLPPGLAGYRRDTQYF
cdr3_nt: TGTGCCAGCACCCTCCCTCCGGGACTAGCGGGATACCGGCGAGATACGCAGTATTTT

j_call: TRBJ1-2
d_call: TRBD1
clone_size: -
v_call: TRBV4-1
cdr3_aa: CASSPQGGQAGFGYTF
cdr3_nt: TGCGCCAGCAGCCCCCAGGGAGGACAGGCCGGGTTTGGCTACACCTTC

j_call: TRBJ2-1
d_call: -
clone_size: -
v_call: TRBV9
cdr3_aa: CASSVDSYAGSDNEQFF
cdr3_nt: TGTGCCAGCAGCGTAGACAGTTATGCGGGCTCAGACAATGAGCAGTTCTTC

j_call: TRBJ2-1
d_call: TRBD2
clone_size: -
v_call: TRBV4-2
cdr3_aa: CASSQEISGKSNNEQFF
cdr3_nt: TGTGCCAGCAGCCAAGAGATTAGCGGGAAATCTAACAATGAGCAGTTCTTC

j_call: TRBJ2-5
d_call: TRBD2
clone_size: -
v_call: TRBV5-4
cdr3_aa: CASNTWGGETQYF
cdr3_nt: TGTGCCAGCAACACCTGGGGGGGGGAGACCCAGTACTTC

j_call: TRBJ2-7
d_call: -
clone_size: -
v_call: TRBV28
cdr3_aa: CASSFGTHLKEQYF
cdr3_nt: TGTGCCAGCAGTTTTGGGACTCACCTTAAGGAGCAGTACTTC

j_call: TRBJ2-7
d_call: TRBD2
clone_size: -
v_call: TRBV2
cdr3_aa: CASSEELAIHEQYF
cdr3_nt: TGTGCCAGCAGTGAAGAACTAGCGATCCACGAGCAGTACTTC

j_call: TRBJ2-3
d_call: -
clone_size: -
v_call: TRBV7-6
cdr3_aa: CASSLARGLLTDTQYF
cdr3_nt: TGTGCCAGCAGCTTAGCGCGGGGACTCCTCACAGATACGCAGTATTTT

j_call: TRBJ1-5
d_call: -
clone_size: -
v_call: TRBV6-5
cdr3_aa: CASGLRGGDQPQHF
cdr3_nt: TGTGCCAGCGGCCTTAGGGGGGGCGACCAGCCCCAGCATTTT

j_call: TRBJ1-1
d_call: -
clone_size: -
v_call: TRBV6-6
cdr3_aa: CASSYGPGQRNTEAFF
cdr3_nt: TGTGCCAGCAGTTATGGACCGGGACAACGAAACACTGAAGCTTTCTTT

j_call: TRBJ2-2
d_call: TRBD1
clone_size: -
v_call: TRBV5-8
cdr3_aa: CANPQGGSRFGGELFF
cdr3_nt: TGTGCCAACCCACAGGGGGGTTCTCGGTTCGGCGGGGAGCTGTTTTTT

j_call: TRBJ2-1
d_call: TRBD2
clone_size: -
v_call: TRBV5-1
cdr3_aa: CASSLAVTSAYNEQFF
cdr3_nt: TGCGCCAGCAGCTTGGCCGTGACTAGCGCATACAATGAGCAGTTCTTC

j_call: TRBJ2-1
d_call: -
clone_size: -
v_call: TRBV27
cdr3_aa: CASNSYNEQFF
cdr3_nt: TGTGCCAGCAACTCGTACAATGAGCAGTTCTTC

j_call: TRBJ1-3
d_call: -
clone_size: few
v_call: TRBV7-6
cdr3_aa: CASSSYTSASGNTIYF
cdr3_nt: TGTGCCAGCAGCTCATACACATCTGCCTCTGGAAACACCATATATTTT

j_call: TRBJ1-4
d_call: -
clone_size: -
v_call: TRBV6-1
cdr3_aa: CASNRQETSNEKLFF
cdr3_nt: TGTGCCAGCAACAGACAGGAGACCTCTAATGAAAAACTGTTTTTT

j_call: TRBJ1-5
d_call: -
clone_size: -
v_call: TRBV7-3
cdr3_aa: CASSTSRGEPQHF
cdr3_nt: TGTGCCAGCAGCACCTCCAGGGGTGAGCCCCAGCATTTT

j_call: TRBJ2-3
d_call: -
clone_size: once
v_call: TRBV7-9
cdr3_aa: CASSIAWTDHPADTQYF
cdr3_nt: TGTGCCAGCAGCATCGCTTGGACAGATCATCCAGCAGATACGCAGTATTTT

j_call: TRBJ2-3
d_call: -
clone_size: few
v_call: TRBV27
cdr3_aa: CASSLRGPITDTQYF
cdr3_nt: TGTGCCAGCAGTTTAAGGGGCCCTATCACAGATACGCAGTATTTT

j_call: TRBJ2-1
d_call: -
clone_size: -
v_call: TRBV7-3
cdr3_aa: CASSTEQGYNEQFF
cdr3_nt: TGTGCCAGCAGCACAGAACAGGGATACAATGAGCAGTTCTTC

j_call: TRBJ1-1
d_call: TRBD1
clone_size: -
v_call: TRBV9
cdr3_aa: CASSERTGFPEAFF
cdr3_nt: TGTGCCAGCAGCGAAAGGACAGGGTTTCCTGAAGCTTTCTTT

j_call: TRBJ2-3
d_call: TRBD1
clone_size: -
v_call: TRBV28
cdr3_aa: CASSSNRGNTDTQYF
cdr3_nt: TGTGCCAGCAGTTCAAACAGGGGTAATACAGATACGCAGTATTTT

j_call: TRBJ1-2
d_call: TRBD1
clone_size: -
v_call: TRBV9
cdr3_aa: CASSVASRTGNYGYTF
cdr3_nt: TGTGCCAGCAGCGTAGCTTCCCGGACAGGAAACTATGGCTACACCTTC

j_call: TRBJ2-5
d_call: TRBD2
clone_size: -
v_call: TRBV7-2
cdr3_aa: CASSLAKAGLALQETQYF
cdr3_nt: TGTGCCAGCAGCTTAGCGAAGGCGGGACTAGCGCTTCAAGAGACCCAGTACTTC

j_call: TRBJ1-5
d_call: TRBD1
clone_size: -
v_call: TRBV28
cdr3_aa: CASRGDRDRQPQHF
cdr3_nt: TGTGCCAGCAGAGGAGACAGGGATCGCCAGCCCCAGCATTTT

j_call: TRBJ1-1
d_call: -
clone_size: -
v_call: TRBV6-1
cdr3_aa: CASSLSGTVKAEAFF
cdr3_nt: TGTGCCAGCAGCCTCTCAGGAACGGTGAAGGCTGAAGCTTTCTTT

j_call: TRBJ2-2
d_call: TRBD2
clone_size: few
v_call: TRBV9
cdr3_aa: CASSVGLAGPGELFF
cdr3_nt: TGTGCCAGCAGCGTGGGACTAGCGGGACCCGGGGAGCTGTTTTTT

j_call: TRBJ2-5
d_call: -
clone_size: -
v_call: TRBV6-5
cdr3_aa: CASSYSREETQYF
cdr3_nt: TGTGCCAGCAGTTACTCGAGAGAAGAGACCCAGTACTTC

j_call: TRBJ1-1
d_call: -
clone_size: once
v_call: TRBV7-9
cdr3_aa: CASSLLGAGLAEAFF
cdr3_nt: TGTGCCAGCAGCTTATTGGGGGCCGGCCTCGCTGAAGCTTTCTTT

j_call: TRBJ2-2
d_call: -
clone_size: -
v_call: TRBV5-1
cdr3_aa: CASSLGSVGVSTGELFF
cdr3_nt: TGCGCCAGCAGCTTGGGGTCGGTAGGGGTTTCTACCGGGGAGCTGTTTTTT

j_call: TRBJ1-4
d_call: -
clone_size: once
v_call: TRBV28
cdr3_aa: CASSSGTVGINEKLFF
cdr3_nt: TGTGCCAGCAGTTCAGGAACAGTCGGAATTAATGAAAAACTGTTTTTT

j_call: TRBJ2-2
d_call: TRBD2
clone_size: -
v_call: TRBV2
cdr3_aa: CASQGLAGNTGELFF
cdr3_nt: TGTGCCAGCCAGGGACTAGCGGGGAACACCGGGGAGCTGTTTTTT

j_call: TRBJ2-7
d_call: -
clone_size: once
v_call: TRBV7-9
cdr3_aa: CASSRGSSYEQYF
cdr3_nt: TGTGCCAGCAGCCGCGGATCTTCCTACGAGCAGTACTTC

j_call: TRBJ1-5
d_call: -
clone_size: -
v_call: TRBV2
cdr3_aa: CASSAEGGRPQHF
cdr3_nt: TGTGCCAGCAGTGCGGAGGGGGGGCGGCCCCAGCATTTT

j_call: TRBJ1-1
d_call: -
clone_size: -
v_call: TRBV10-1
cdr3_aa: CASSPNPQGANRSYTEAFF
cdr3_nt: TGCGCCAGCAGCCCTAACCCACAGGGAGCAAATAGGTCGTATACTGAAGCTTTCTTT

j_call: TRBJ1-1
d_call: TRBD1
clone_size: -
v_call: TRBV5-1
cdr3_aa: CASGATGRNTEAFF
cdr3_nt: TGCGCCAGCGGAGCGACAGGGAGGAACACTGAAGCTTTCTTT